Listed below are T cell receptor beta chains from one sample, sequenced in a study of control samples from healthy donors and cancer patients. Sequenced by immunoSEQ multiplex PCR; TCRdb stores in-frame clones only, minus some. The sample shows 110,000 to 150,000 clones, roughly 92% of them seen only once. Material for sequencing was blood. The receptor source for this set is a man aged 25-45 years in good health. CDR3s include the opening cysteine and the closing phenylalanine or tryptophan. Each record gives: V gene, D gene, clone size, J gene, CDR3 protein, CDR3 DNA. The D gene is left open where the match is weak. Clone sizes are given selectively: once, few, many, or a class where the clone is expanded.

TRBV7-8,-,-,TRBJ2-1,CASSVTRAYNEQFF,TGTGCCAGCAGCGTCACTAGGGCCTACAATGAGCAGTTCTTC
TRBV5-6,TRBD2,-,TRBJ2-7,CASSGVPSGYYEQYF,TGTGCCAGCAGCGGAGTCCCTAGCGGCTACTACGAGCAGTACTTC
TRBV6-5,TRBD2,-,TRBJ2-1,CASSYTSGEYNEQFF,TGTGCCAGCAGCTATACTAGCGGGGAATACAATGAGCAGTTCTTC
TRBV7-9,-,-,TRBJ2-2,CASSTRANTGELFF,TGTGCCAGCAGCACTCGAGCGAACACCGGGGAGCTGTTTTTT
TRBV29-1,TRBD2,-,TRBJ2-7,CSVEREGHYEQYF,TGCAGCGTTGAGCGGGAGGGCCATTACGAGCAGTACTTC
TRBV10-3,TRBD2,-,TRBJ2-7,CAISDGTSGTYEQYF,TGTGCCATCAGTGACGGGACTAGCGGGACCTACGAGCAGTACTTC
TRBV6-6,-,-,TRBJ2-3,CATGMEGEGGRDTQYF,TGTGCCACCGGAATGGAGGGGGAAGGAGGGAGAGATACGCAGTATTTT
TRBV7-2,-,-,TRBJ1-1,CASSLGPGALFF,TGTGCCAGCAGCTTAGGGCCAGGGGCCCTTTTCTTT
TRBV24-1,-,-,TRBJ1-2,CATSDESRDGYTF,TGTGCCACCAGTGACGAATCCAGGGACGGCTACACCTTC
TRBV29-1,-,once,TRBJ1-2,CSVDGGQGYGYTF,TGCAGCGTTGACGGAGGGCAGGGGTATGGCTACACCTTC
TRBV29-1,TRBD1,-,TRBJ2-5,CSVDGQGQETQYF,TGCAGCGTGGACGGACAGGGCCAAGAGACCCAGTACTTC
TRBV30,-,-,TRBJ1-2,CAWSGRDSYGYTF,TGTGCCTGGAGTGGAAGAGACAGCTATGGCTACACCTTC
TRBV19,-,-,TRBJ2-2,CASSRKEGVANTGELFF,TGTGCCAGTAGCCGAAAAGAGGGTGTTGCGAACACCGGGGAGCTGTTTTTT
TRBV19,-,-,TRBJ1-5,CASSKPRGSGNQPQHF,TGTGCCAGTAGTAAACCAAGGGGCAGTGGCAATCAGCCCCAGCATTTT
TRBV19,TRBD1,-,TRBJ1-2,CASSIGQVRGYGYTF,TGTGCCAGTAGTATCGGACAGGTCAGAGGCTATGGCTACACCTTC
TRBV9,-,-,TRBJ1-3,CASSVGAVSGNTIYF,TGTGCCAGCAGCGTAGGGGCCGTCTCTGGAAACACCATATATTTT
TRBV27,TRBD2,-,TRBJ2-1,CASSTFAGDEQFF,TGTGCCAGCAGTACTTTTGCGGGAGATGAGCAGTTCTTC